Following are 4 T cell receptor beta chains from one sample sequenced in a study of T cells in Graves' hyperthyroidism and ophthalmopathy. RNA transcripts gave rise to amplified TCR beta CDR3 regions. The study used the HTBI primer set for a first-round RT-PCR of the TCR CDR3. From the multiplex PCR reads, TCRdb called clonotypes with MiXCR, one entry per CDR3 protein. The sample lists under 300,000 distinct CDR3 sequences, about an eighth occurring once. Sequenced material: blood. The receptors were gathered from a woman in her 40s with Graves' hyperthyroidism.

The V call is TRBV4-1, the J call TRBJ2-1, with D possibly being TRBD1 (6 bases). In germline, CDR1 is MGHRA, CDR2 YSYEKL. Trimming removed 0 bases from V and 7 bases from J, with 19 bases in between. The CDR3 runs 17 residues. The DNA of the CDR3 is TGCGCCAGCAGCCAAGATGGTCGCCCCGGGACACTAAATGAGCAGTTCTTC. Translating it yields CASSQDGRPGTLNEQFF.

This clonotype appeared many times. V and J are TRBV28 and TRBJ2-1, with D hard to call. The V gene's germline CDR1 is MDHEN and CDR2 SYDVKM. The CDR3 consists of 13 residues. Trimming cost V 6 bases and J 0 bases, with 6 bases left between them. CDR3: CASRSSSYNEQFF. The DNA for the CDR3 is TGTGCCAGCAGATCTAGCTCCTACAATGAGCAGTTCTTC.

This clonotype was detected many times. V usage is TRBV7-8 and J usage is TRBJ1-5; 12 positions agree with TRBD1. This CDR3 contains 15 residues. The germline gives CDR1 SGHVS, CDR2 FQNEAQ. V trimming: 6 bases; J trimming: 5 bases; junction bases outside the gene matches: 5. The CDR3 DNA sequence: TGTGCCAGCAGGCGGGACAGGGGGCAGTATCAGCCCCAGCATTTT. Protein product: CASRRDRGQYQPQHF.

This clonotype appeared many times. This chain joins TRBV12-3 or TRBV12-4 and TRBJ1-1, with TRBD1 as a possible D gene (5 bases). The V and J ends lost 0 bases and 2 bases respectively, with 16 bases between them. There are 17 residues in the CDR3. The CDR3 nucleotides are TGTGCCAGCAGTTTAGCGACGGGGGTAGGCGGCAACACTGAAGCTTTCTTT. Translating gives CASSLATGVGGNTEAFF.